The source of this T cell receptor beta chain is a study of technical replicates of blood from several donors. Deletions cut 0 bases from V and 1 base from J, with 6 bases between. Germline CDR1 reads MNHNY; CDR2 reads SVGAGI (reference sequence). This CDR3 contains 14 residues. Assay used: immunoSEQ multiplex PCR; TCRdb lists only in-frame clones, some missing. The repertoire holds approximately 99,000 clones, with 95% as singletons. The sequence came from a human donor in good health. The V call is TRBV6-6, the J call TRBJ1-1; D is uncertain. The sequencing sample was made of T cells isolated from PBMCs. The CDR3 nucleotides are TGTGCCAGCAGTTACTCGACGGGGAACACTGAAGCTTTCTTT. This codes for CASSYSTGNTEAFF.